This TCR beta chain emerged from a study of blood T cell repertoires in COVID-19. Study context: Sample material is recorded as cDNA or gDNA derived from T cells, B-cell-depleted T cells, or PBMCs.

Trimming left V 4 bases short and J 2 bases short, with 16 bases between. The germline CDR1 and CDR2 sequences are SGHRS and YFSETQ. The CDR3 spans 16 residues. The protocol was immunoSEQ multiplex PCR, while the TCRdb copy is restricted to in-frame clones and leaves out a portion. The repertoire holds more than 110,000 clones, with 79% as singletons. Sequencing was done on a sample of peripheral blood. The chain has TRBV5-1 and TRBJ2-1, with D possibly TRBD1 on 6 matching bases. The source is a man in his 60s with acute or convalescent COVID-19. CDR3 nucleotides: TGCGCCAGCAGCACCGTTACAGGGTACCCCTACAATGAGCAGTTCTTC. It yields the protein CASSTVTGYPYNEQFF.